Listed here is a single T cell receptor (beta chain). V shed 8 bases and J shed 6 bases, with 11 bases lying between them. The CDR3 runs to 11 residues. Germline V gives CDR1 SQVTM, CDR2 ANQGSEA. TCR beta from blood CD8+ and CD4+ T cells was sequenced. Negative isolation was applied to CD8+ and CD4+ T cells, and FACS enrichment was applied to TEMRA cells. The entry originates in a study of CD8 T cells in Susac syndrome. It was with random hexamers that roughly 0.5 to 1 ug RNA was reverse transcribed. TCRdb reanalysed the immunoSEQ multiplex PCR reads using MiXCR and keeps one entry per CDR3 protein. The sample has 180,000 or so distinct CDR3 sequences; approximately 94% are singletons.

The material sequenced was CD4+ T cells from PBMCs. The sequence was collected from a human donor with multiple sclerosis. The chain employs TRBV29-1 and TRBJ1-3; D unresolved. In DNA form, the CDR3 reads TGCAGCTTCCGACTGGCAAACACCATATATTTT. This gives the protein CSFRLANTIYF.